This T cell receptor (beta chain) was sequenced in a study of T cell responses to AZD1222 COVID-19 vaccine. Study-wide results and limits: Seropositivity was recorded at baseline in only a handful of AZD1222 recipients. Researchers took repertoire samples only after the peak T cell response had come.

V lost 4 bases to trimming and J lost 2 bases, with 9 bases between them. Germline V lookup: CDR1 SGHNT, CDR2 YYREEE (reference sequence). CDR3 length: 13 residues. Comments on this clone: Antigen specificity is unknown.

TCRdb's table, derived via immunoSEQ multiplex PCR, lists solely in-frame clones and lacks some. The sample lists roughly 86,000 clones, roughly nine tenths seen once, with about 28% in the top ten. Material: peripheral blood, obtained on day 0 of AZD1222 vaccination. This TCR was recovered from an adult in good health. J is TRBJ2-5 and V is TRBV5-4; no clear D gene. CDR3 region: CASSSNSQETQYF. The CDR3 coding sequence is TGTGCCAGCAGCAGCAACTCGCAAGAGACCCAGTACTTC.